Listed below are T cell receptor beta chains from one sample, sequenced in a study of monozygotic twins with inflammatory bowel disease. Using the 5' RACE reads, TCRdb records one entry per CDR3 protein without DNA. This table holds under 350,000 distinct CDR3 sequences. Material: blood. Source of these receptors: a human donor with ulcerative colitis or Crohn's disease, or a healthy co-twin of an affected twin (not recorded which). The CDR3 runs from the conserved cysteine through the conserved F or W.

TRBJ2-7 | TRBV18 | CASSRDSGSHEQYF
TRBJ1-1 | TRBV28 | CASSLFGTGTNTEAFF
TRBJ2-3 | TRBV9 | CASSVGTPGDTQYF
TRBJ1-5 | TRBV5-1 | CASRVGVHQPQHF
TRBJ1-6 | TRBV12-3/TRBV12-4 | CASSFLDRGPSPLHF
TRBJ2-7 | TRBV24-1 | CATSDSRDDEQYF
TRBJ1-1 | TRBV7-6 | CASRQGNTEAFF
TRBJ2-1 | TRBV6-5 | CASSYSSGRVYNEQFF
TRBJ2-5 | TRBV18 | CASSTQAPWTGGIQETQYF
TRBJ2-3 | TRBV7-2 | CASSLFVDTQYF
TRBJ2-1 | TRBV7-2 | CASSRQKTGEQFF
TRBJ2-3 | TRBV4-3 | CASSQGLAGGTDTQYF
TRBJ1-1 | TRBV7-2 | CASSTWGRMNTEAFF
TRBJ1-6 | TRBV7-9 | CASSANLPPLHF
TRBJ2-3 | TRBV29-1 | CSVEGSGTSTDTQYF
TRBJ1-2 | TRBV7-2 | CASSLQTSYGYTF
TRBJ1-1 | TRBV7-2 | CASSLLGLLRNTEAFF
TRBJ2-7 | TRBV2 | CASIRQAPYEQYF
TRBJ2-3 | TRBV20-1 | CSAEIAGGPTDTQYF
TRBJ2-3 | TRBV7-9 | CASSVLDSPDTQYF
TRBJ2-5 | TRBV5-1 | CASSDSGGQETQYF
TRBJ2-5 | TRBV15 | CATSRGLGAEETQYF
TRBJ2-6 | TRBV11-1 | CASSLSTTLGTSGDVLTF
TRBJ1-5 | TRBV18 | CASSPPGGSNQPQHF
TRBJ2-3 | TRBV11-2 | CASSQKVASGRPETDTQYF
TRBJ2-1 | TRBV7-2 | CASSLLPGLAVHEQFF
TRBJ2-3 | TRBV7-2 | CASSLSGRPITDTQYF
TRBJ2-1 | TRBV7-2 | CASSTHLDEEFF
TRBJ2-7 | TRBV18 | CASSQGNAEQYF
TRBJ2-1 | TRBV5-1 | CASSPAGRVNEQFF
TRBJ2-7 | TRBV20-1 | CSAPGLAGYSYEQYF
TRBJ1-1 | TRBV18 | CASSPRENTEAFF
TRBJ1-3 | TRBV5-6 | CASSSLQGRSGNTIYF
TRBJ2-2 | TRBV7-8 | CASSSPTSGGALPGELFF
TRBJ2-7 | TRBV29-1 | CSVGQGTSYEQYF
TRBJ2-1 | TRBV24-1 | CATSRGQAYNEQFF
TRBJ2-5 | TRBV14 | CATGEGPAQDF
TRBJ2-3 | TRBV3-1 | CASSQLVDTQYF
TRBJ1-2 | TRBV19 | CASREDRVDYGYTF
TRBJ1-5 | TRBV20-1 | CSARSEANQPQHF
TRBJ1-1 | TRBV18 | CASSPPGSTEAFF
TRBJ1-3 | TRBV20-1 | CSAKWKGNTIYF
TRBJ1-4 | TRBV27 | CASSFDRGNEKLFF
TRBJ1-6 | TRBV7-2 | CASSVRTANSPLHF
TRBJ1-2 | TRBV19 | CASSIEGSGTDHGYTF
TRBJ2-7 | TRBV25-1 | CASSARGRFYEQYF
TRBJ1-6 | TRBV11-1 | CASSRINSPLHF
TRBJ2-7 | TRBV9 | CATTLPPGTGFVFEYEQYF
TRBJ1-1 | TRBV5-1 | CASSLLAANTEAFF
TRBJ2-1 | TRBV20-1 | CSSGTDYNEQFF
TRBJ1-1 | TRBV7-8 | CASSLTPSDSLRQAFF
TRBJ1-5 | TRBV12-3/TRBV12-4 | CASSLIDTDQPQHF
TRBJ2-1 | TRBV20-1 | CSARPLAGMGNEQFF
TRBJ1-1 | TRBV6-5 | CASSYQGKGAFF
TRBJ2-2 | TRBV18 | CASSPTVEELFF
TRBJ1-2 | TRBV5-1 | CASSPPGTGGNYGYTF